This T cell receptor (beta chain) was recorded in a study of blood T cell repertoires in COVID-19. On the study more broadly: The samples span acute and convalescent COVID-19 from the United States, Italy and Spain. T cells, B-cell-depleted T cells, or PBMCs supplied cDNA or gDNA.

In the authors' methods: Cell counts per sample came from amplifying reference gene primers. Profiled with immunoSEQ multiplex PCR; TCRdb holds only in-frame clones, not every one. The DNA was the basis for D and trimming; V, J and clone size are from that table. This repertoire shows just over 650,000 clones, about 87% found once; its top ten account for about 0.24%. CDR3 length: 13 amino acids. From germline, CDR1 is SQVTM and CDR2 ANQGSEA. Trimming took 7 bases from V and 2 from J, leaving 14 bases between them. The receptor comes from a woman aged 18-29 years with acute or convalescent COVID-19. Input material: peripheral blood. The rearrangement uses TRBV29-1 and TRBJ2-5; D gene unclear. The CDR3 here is CSGYASWQETQYF. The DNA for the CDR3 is TGCAGCGGCTACGCCTCGTGGCAAGAGACCCAGTACTTC.